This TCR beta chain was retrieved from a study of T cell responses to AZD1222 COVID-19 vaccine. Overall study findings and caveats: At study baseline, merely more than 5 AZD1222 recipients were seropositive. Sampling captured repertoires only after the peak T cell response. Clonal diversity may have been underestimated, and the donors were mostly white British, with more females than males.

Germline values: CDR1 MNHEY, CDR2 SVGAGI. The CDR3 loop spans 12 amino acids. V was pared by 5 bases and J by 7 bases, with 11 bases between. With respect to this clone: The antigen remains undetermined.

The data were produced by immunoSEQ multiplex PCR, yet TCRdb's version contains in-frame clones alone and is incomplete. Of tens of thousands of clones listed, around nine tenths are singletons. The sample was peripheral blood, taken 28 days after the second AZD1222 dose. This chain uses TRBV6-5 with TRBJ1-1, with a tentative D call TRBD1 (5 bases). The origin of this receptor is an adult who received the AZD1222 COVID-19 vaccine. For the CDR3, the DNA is TGTGCCAGCAGTAAAAACACAGGTGAAGCTTTCTTT. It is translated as CASSKNTGEAFF.